This T cell receptor beta chain was observed in a study of blood T cell repertoires in COVID-19. The CDR3 is 14 amino acids. V lost 5 bases and J 2 bases, leaving 9 bases between the germline ends. Germline lookup yields CDR1 SNHLY and CDR2 FYNNEI. The repertoire was sequenced with immunoSEQ multiplex PCR; TCRdb's copy has only in-frame clones and lacks some. This table has 110,000 to 150,000 clones, roughly 88% appearing once. The V and J genes are TRBV2 and TRBJ1-4, with TRBD1 as a possible D gene (5 bases). This clonotype was sampled from a man over 45 who had recovered from COVID-19. Sequencing was done on a sample of PBMCs or T cells enriched from blood (not recorded which). CDR3 in DNA: TGTGCCAGCAGTTCAGGGCTTACTAATGAAAAACTGTTTTTT. Translated: CASSSGLTNEKLFF.